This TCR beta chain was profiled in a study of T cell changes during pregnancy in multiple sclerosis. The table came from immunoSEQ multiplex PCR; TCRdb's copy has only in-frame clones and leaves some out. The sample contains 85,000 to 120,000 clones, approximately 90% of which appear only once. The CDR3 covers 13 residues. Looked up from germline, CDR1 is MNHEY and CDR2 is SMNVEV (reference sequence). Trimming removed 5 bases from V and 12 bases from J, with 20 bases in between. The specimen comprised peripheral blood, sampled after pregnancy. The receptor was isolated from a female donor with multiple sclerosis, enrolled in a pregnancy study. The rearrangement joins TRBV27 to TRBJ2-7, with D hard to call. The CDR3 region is CASSRGTRSVVYF. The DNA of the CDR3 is TGTGCCAGCAGTAGAGGAACCCGGTCAGTAGTGTACTTC.